Each of the 27 T cell receptor beta chains below was sequenced from the same sample in a study of cytomegalovirus exposure and HLA in healthy donors. Here immunoSEQ multiplex PCR was the method, and the copy in TCRdb shows in-frame clones only, minus some. The sample contains some 180,000 clones, around nine tenths of which appear only once. Sequences were obtained from PBMCs. The receptor set was obtained from a man aged 25 to 40 in good health and CMV-seropositive.

The chain is built from TRBV5-6 and TRBJ2-7; TRBD1 agrees at 8 bases. V dropped 4 bases and J dropped 6; count of bases not matched to a gene: 12. Germline V gene data show CDR1 as SGHDT and CDR2 as YYEEEE. The CDR3 runs to 15 residues. Here the CDR3 DNA reads TGTGCCAGCAGCGCCGGGACAGGCAGAGGGACCGAGCAGTACTTC. Amino acid sequence: CASSAGTGRGTEQYF.

The rearrangement joins TRBV10-3 to TRBJ2-3; TRBD2 aligns across 11 bases. Germline V gives CDR1 ENHRY, CDR2 SYGVKD. V gave up 6 bases and J gave up 3 bases; unmatched junction bases: 2. This CDR3 has 14 residues. CDR3 sequence reads: CAIRTSGSTDTQYF. Here the CDR3 DNA reads TGTGCCATCAGAACTAGCGGGAGTACAGATACGCAGTATTTT.

This chain joins TRBV6-5 and TRBJ2-3; D remains unclear. The V end was cut by 0 bases, the J end by 6 bases, with 7 bases between. The CDR3 extends over 13 amino acids. Germline-derived CDR1 and CDR2 are MNHEY and SVGAGI. CDR3 nucleotide sequence: TGTGCCAGCAGTTACTCGAGCAGGGATACGCAGTATTTT. Its protein product is CASSYSSRDTQYF.

V is TRBV15 and J is TRBJ1-2, with a possible D match to TRBD1 (6 bases). Trimming took 0 bases from V and 8 from J, leaving 16 bases between them. This CDR3 spans 15 amino acids. Germline V lookup: CDR1 LNHNV, CDR2 YYDKDF (reference sequence). The CDR3 DNA follows: TGTGCCACCAGCAGAGATGGAGAAGGGACAAGGGGCTACACCTTC. This codes for CATSRDGEGTRGYTF.

In regard to this clone: The sample carries other DNA sequences with the same CDR3. The genes are TRBV7-9 and TRBJ2-5, with TRBD1 as a possible D gene (6 bases). Germline-derived CDR1 and CDR2 are SEHNR and FQNEAQ (reference sequence). The CDR3 has 14 residues. Deletions cut 0 bases from V and 5 bases from J, with 10 bases between. The CDR3 loop reads CASSLAGGEETQYF. The CDR3 nucleotides are TGTGCCAGCAGCTTAGCTGGGGGCGAGGAGACCCAGTACTTC.

V is TRBV6-6 and J is TRBJ2-3; TRBD1 might be the D (6 bases). With 0 bases removed from V and 1 base from J, the gap between germline ends came to 11 bases. The CDR3 extends over 16 amino acids. Germline-derived CDR1 and CDR2 are MNHNY and SVGAGI (reference sequence). DNA for the CDR3: TGTGCCAGCAGTTACTCGACAGGACCGCGCACAGATACGCAGTATTTT. Amino acids: CASSYSTGPRTDTQYF.

The J gene is TRBJ2-5, the V gene TRBV9, with 10 bases that match TRBD2. Per germline, CDR1 SGDLS and CDR2 YYNGEE. The length of the CDR3 is 16 residues. Trimming took 0 bases from V and 1 from J; bases not matched to a gene: 3. CDR3 in amino acids: CASSVASGGTQETQYF. CDR3 bases: TGTGCCAGCAGCGTAGCTAGCGGGGGAACCCAAGAGACCCAGTACTTC.

This chain joins TRBV28 and TRBJ2-5, with TRBD1 matching over 7 bases. The CDR3 length is 15 residues. Germline CDR1 MDHEN, CDR2 SYDVKM. The ends lost 6 bases at V and 2 bases at J; junction bases unmatched: 9. This chain's CDR3 is CASRELGQIQETQYF. The CDR3 DNA is TGTGCCAGCAGGGAGTTGGGACAGATTCAAGAGACCCAGTACTTC.

V gene TRBV15 combines with J gene TRBJ1-5; maybe TRBD1 (5 bases). Trimming removed 4 bases at V and 1 base at J, with 8 bases between. The CDR3 is 14 residues long. Germline loops: CDR1 LNHNV, CDR2 YYDKDF (reference sequence). Written as DNA, the CDR3 is TGTGCCACCAGCACACGGGACAGCAATCAGCCCCAGCATTTT. Residues: CATSTRDSNQPQHF.

The chain has TRBV29-1 and TRBJ2-7, with a possible D match to TRBD2 (6 bases). Germline V lookup: CDR1 SQVTM, CDR2 ANQGSEA. This CDR3 has 17 amino acids. With 7 bases removed from V and 7 bases from J, the gap between germline ends came to 32 bases. The CDR3 coding sequence is TGCAGCGCACGGTTGGGCAAAACGGGGGATTCTTTGGGGGAGCAGTACTTC. Residues: CSARLGKTGDSLGEQYF.

This clone appeared a single time. The V and J genes are TRBV27 and TRBJ2-7; D is undetermined. V lost 3 bases and J 3 bases, leaving 9 bases between the germline ends. There are 13 residues in the CDR3. Looked up from germline, CDR1 is MNHEY and CDR2 is SMNVEV (reference sequence). CDR3 sequence: CASSFGQNYEQYF. In nucleotides, the CDR3 is TGTGCCAGCAGTTTCGGGCAAAACTACGAGCAGTACTTC.

V is TRBV4-1 and J is TRBJ2-4; D might be TRBD1 (5 bases). This CDR3 contains 16 residues. The germline V and J ends were trimmed by 3 bases and 6 bases, with 18 bases remaining between them. The germline CDR1 and CDR2 sequences are MGHRA and YSYEKL. The CDR3 DNA sequence: TGCGCCAGCAGCCAGGAAGGAAGTCAGGGTTTAAACATTCAGTACTTC. Translation gives CASSQEGSQGLNIQYF.

The CDR3 here is CASSLLGQGHGYTF. The CDR3 coding sequence is TGTGCCAGCAGCTTACTGGGACAGGGACATGGCTACACCTTC. The chain carries TRBV7-2 and TRBJ1-2; 9 nucleotides align to TRBD1. Germline values: CDR1 SGHTA, CDR2 FQGNSA. V lost 2 bases, J lost 6 bases, and 4 bases stayed unmatched. The CDR3 totals 14 residues.

V gene TRBV6-4 combines with J gene TRBJ1-2; no firm D call. Trimming removed 2 bases at V and 7 bases at J, with 5 bases between. This CDR3 is built from 11 residues. CDR1 is MRHNA and CDR2 is SNTAGT in the germline V gene. The CDR3 nucleotides are TGTGCCAGCAGTGACGGATTTGGCTACACCTTC. Its protein product is CASSDGFGYTF.

Worth noting for this clone: The identical CDR3 is also encoded by other nucleotide sequences in the sample. The chain recombines TRBV6-5 with TRBJ2-3; D not certain. The CDR3 spans 11 residues. Germline values: CDR1 MNHEY, CDR2 SVGAGI. Trimming took 5 bases from V and 5 from J, leaving 5 bases between them. As DNA, the CDR3 is TGTGCCAGCAGTCGAGGAGATACGCAGTATTTT. Translated, it gives CASSRGDTQYF.

This clone was counted between two and nine times. V and J are TRBV5-1 and TRBJ2-5; a weak D match, TRBD1 (6 bases). The CDR3 covers 15 residues. The germline V gene has CDR1 SGHRS and CDR2 YFSETQ. The germline V and J ends were trimmed by 3 bases and 0 bases, with 12 bases remaining between them. CDR3 protein: CASSSSQGHQETQYF. CDR3 DNA sequence: TGCGCCAGCAGCTCGTCCCAGGGGCACCAAGAGACCCAGTACTTC.

This clone was counted a single time. The chain couples TRBV27 to TRBJ2-1, with 12 bases aligning to TRBD2. The CDR3 is made up of 18 amino acids. CDR1 and CDR2 from the germline V gene are MNHEY and SMNVEV (reference sequence). After removal of 5 bases from V and 6 bases from J, the junction contained 14 bases not matched to a gene. CDR3 region: CASSLLGPASGGANEQFF. Written as DNA, the CDR3 is TGTGCCAGCAGTCTCCTAGGCCCGGCTAGCGGGGGGGCCAATGAGCAGTTCTTC.

This clone has just one count. V is TRBV27 and J is TRBJ2-1, with D possibly being TRBD1 or TRBD2 (5 bases each). V was clipped by 4 bases and J by 8 bases, with 12 bases between them. The CDR3 has 13 amino acids. CDR1 MNHEY and CDR2 SMNVEV come from the germline V gene (reference sequence). CDR3 sequence (DNA): TGTGCCAGCAGTTCGGGCTTGGGGGATGAGCAGTTCTTC. It yields the protein CASSSGLGDEQFF.

The chain has TRBV7-6 and TRBJ1-3; D gene uncertain. From germline, CDR1 is SGHVS and CDR2 FNYEAQ. The CDR3 contains 14 residues. Trimming cost V 2 bases and J 4 bases, with 9 bases left between them. The CDR3 coding sequence is TGTGCCAGCAGCTTAACCCAACAGGGAAACACCATATATTTT. Its translation is CASSLTQQGNTIYF.

The chain links TRBV5-1 to TRBJ1-2; 8 bases fit TRBD1. CDR3 size: 13 residues. The V and J ends lost 0 bases and 10 bases, in that order; junction bases with no gene match: 5. Germline V gives CDR1 SGHRS, CDR2 YFSETQ. The DNA for the CDR3 is TGCGCCAGCAGCTTGGTGAGGGACAGGACCTACACCTTC. Translated, it gives CASSLVRDRTYTF. Variable domain in full (rest from reference TRBV5-1 and TRBJ1-2): KAGVTQTPRYLIKTRGQQVTLSCSPISGHRSVSWYQQTPGQGLQFLFEYFSETQRNKGNFPGRFSGRQFSNSRSEMNVSTLELGDSALYLCASSLVRDRTYTFGSGTRLTVV.

The rearrangement joins TRBV28 to TRBJ2-7; 10 positions match TRBD2. V shed 5 bases and J 0 bases; nucleotides not matched to a gene: 4. Germline-derived CDR1 and CDR2 are MDHEN and SYDVKM. This CDR3 has 15 residues. CDR3 sequence: CASSPTSGVSYEQYF. CDR3 bases: TGTGCCAGCAGTCCAACTAGCGGGGTCTCCTACGAGCAGTACTTC.

This chain connects TRBV4-1 to TRBJ2-1; D not certain. Germline V gene sequence: CDR1 MGHRA, CDR2 YSYEKL. V was shortened by 2 bases and J by 1 base, with 12 bases between the two germline ends. The CDR3 totals 16 residues. The CDR3 sequence: CASSQLSSASYNEQFF. CDR3 DNA: TGCGCCAGCAGCCAACTGTCCAGTGCTTCCTACAATGAGCAGTTCTTC.

The V gene is TRBV29-1, the J gene TRBJ2-1; TRBD2 matches 12 bases. Per the germline V gene, CDR1 is SQVTM and CDR2 is ANQGSEA. The CDR3 has 15 amino acids. Losses at the gene ends were 2 bases for V and 5 bases for J; bases not matched to a gene: 4. The CDR3, as DNA: TGCAGCGTTGAACTAGCGGGGGGGAGAAACAATGAGCAGTTCTTC. Its translation: CSVELAGGRNNEQFF.

The V gene is TRBV2, the J gene TRBJ2-3, with no clear D. Germline CDR1 SNHLY, CDR2 FYNNEI. The CDR3 extends over 15 amino acids. V shed 11 bases and J shed 6 bases, with 24 bases lying between them. CDR3 amino acids: CASALIYGFGDTQYF. The CDR3 DNA is TGTGCCTCCGCCCTAATTTATGGGTTTGGGGATACGCAGTATTTT. Supplemented by reference TRBV2 and TRBJ2-3, the full variable domain reads EPEVTQTPSHQVTQMGQEVILRCVPISNHLYFYWYRQILGQKVEFLVSFYNNEISEKSEIFDDQFSVERPDGSNFTLKIRSTKLEDSAMYFCASALIYGFGDTQYFGPGTRLTVL.

The chain employs TRBV6-1 and TRBJ2-1, with 8 bases lining up with TRBD1. There are 14 residues in the CDR3. The junction had 8 bases not matched to a gene; V was cut back by 7 bases and J by 6 bases. Germline CDR1 reads MNHNS; CDR2 reads SASEGT. CDR3 sequence reads: CASTPGQGSNEQFF. CDR3 DNA: TGTGCCAGCACCCCTGGACAGGGCTCCAATGAGCAGTTCTTC.

This clone was picked up a small number of times. The rearrangement links TRBV7-6 to TRBJ1-2; D may be TRBD1 (6 bases). The V end lost 1 base, the J end lost 1 base, and 13 bases lay between the germline ends. The CDR3 loop spans 16 amino acids. The germline CDR1 and CDR2 sequences are SGHVS and FNYEAQ. In DNA, the CDR3 is TGTGCCAGCAGCTTAGGGGGGCACCGATATAACTATGGCTACACCTTC. Residues: CASSLGGHRYNYGYTF.

The V call is TRBV7-3, the J call TRBJ2-2; TRBD1 agrees at 7 bases. CDR3 length: 15 residues. Germline V gives CDR1 SGHTA, CDR2 FQGTGA. V lost 4 bases and J lost 4; bases outside the gene matches: 6. The CDR3 region has the DNA TGTGCCAGCAGCTACCAGACAGGGCGCACCGGGGAGCTGTTTTTT. Its protein product is CASSYQTGRTGELFF.